Each of the 20 T cell receptor beta chains below was sequenced from the same sample in a study of immune evolution from preneoplasia to lung adenocarcinoma. This table comes from immunoSEQ multiplex PCR, and its TCRdb copy is limited to in-frame clones, with some not included. This sample has around 10,000 clones; 80% to 90% occur once, and the top ten carry about 3.5%. What was sequenced was FFPE minimally invasive lung adenocarcinoma tissue. Every receptor here comes from a person aged 70 to 80 with lung adenocarcinoma.

This chain uses TRBV5-1 with TRBJ2-5; D is perhaps TRBD1 (6 bases). CDR1 and CDR2 (germline): SGHRS, YFSETQ. The V and J ends lost 0 bases and 2 bases respectively, with 8 bases between them. This CDR3 has 14 amino acids. CDR3 residues: CASSLDREQETQYF. The CDR3 DNA reads TGCGCCAGCAGCTTGGACAGGGAACAAGAGACCCAGTACTTC.

The V gene is TRBV7-9, the J gene TRBJ1-1; 7 bases agree with TRBD1. J gave up 5 bases and V 5 bases, and 11 bases lay outside the gene matches. CDR1 is SEHNR and CDR2 is FQNEAQ in the germline V gene (reference sequence). CDR3 length: 15 residues. CDR3 DNA: TGTGCCAGCAGCGTCAGAACAGGGGTAGGAACTGAAGCTTTCTTT. It yields the protein CASSVRTGVGTEAFF.

The gene calls are TRBV6-4 and TRBJ2-1; D might be TRBD1 (5 bases). Per germline, CDR1 MRHNA and CDR2 SNTAGT. The CDR3 has 16 residues. Trimming left V 4 bases short and J 4 bases short, with 17 bases between. The CDR3 nucleotides are TGTGCCAGCAGTGCCGAAGCAGGGAATCTTTACAATGAGCAGTTCTTC. Translating it yields CASSAEAGNLYNEQFF.

The count of this clone is one. The chain employs TRBV28 and TRBJ2-3; TRBD2 matches 13 bases. The CDR3 has 15 residues. The germline gives CDR1 MDHEN, CDR2 SYDVKM. V lost 8 bases, J lost 1 base, and 3 bases stayed unmatched. This chain's CDR3 is CASRGTSGGTDTQYF. DNA of the CDR3: TGTGCCAGCCGCGGGACTAGCGGGGGCACAGATACGCAGTATTTT.

J is TRBJ2-7 and V is TRBV4-1, with D possibly TRBD1 on 6 matching bases. The CDR3 extends over 13 amino acids. V lost 4 bases and J lost 3, with 10 bases in between. CDR1 MGHRA and CDR2 YSYEKL come from the germline V gene. CDR3 sequence: CASSPRGGYEQYF. The CDR3 DNA sequence: TGCGCCAGCAGCCCCAGAGGGGGCTACGAGCAGTACTTC.

CDR3 sequence reads: CSAGHQEVQYF. The CDR3 nucleotides are TGCAGCGCCGGACATCAGGAAGTGCAGTACTTC. The chain employs TRBV29-1 and TRBJ2-7; D may be TRBD1 (5 bases). V was trimmed by 7 bases and J by 9 bases, leaving 16 bases between them. The CDR3 has 11 amino acids. Germline lookup yields CDR1 SQVTM and CDR2 ANQGSEA.

The chain carries TRBV7-3 and TRBJ2-5; a possible D gene is TRBD2 (6 bases). V dropped 5 bases and J dropped 5 bases, with 12 bases sitting between them. CDR1 and CDR2 from the germline V gene are SGHTA and FQGTGA. The CDR3 has 13 residues. Here the CDR3 DNA reads TGTGCCAGCAGCAAGGGACGGGGGGAGACCCAGTACTTC. Protein sequence: CASSKGRGETQYF.

Only one count was recorded for this clone. The chain has TRBV18 and TRBJ1-3; D not resolved. The germline V gene has CDR1 KGHSH and CDR2 LQKENI. The V and J ends lost 3 bases and 0 bases respectively, with 6 bases between them. This CDR3 is built from 14 residues. Written as DNA, the CDR3 is TGTGCCAGCTCACCGGCCTCCTCTGGAAACACCATATATTTT. Translated: CASSPASSGNTIYF.

This clone showed up just a few times. The chain links TRBV19 to TRBJ1-4; D is uncertain. CDR1 is LNHDA, CDR2 SQIVND, per germline (reference sequence). This CDR3 has 15 amino acids. V lost 5 bases and J 4 bases, leaving 14 bases between the germline ends. This CDR3 reads CASSLRTDYNEKLFF. Written as DNA, the CDR3 is TGTGCCAGTAGTCTCCGGACGGATTATAATGAAAAACTGTTTTTT.

The rearrangement uses TRBV5-1 and TRBJ2-7, with 7 bases that match TRBD1. V gave up 5 bases and J gave up 6 bases; unmatched junction bases: 5. The CDR3 totals 12 residues. Germline V gives CDR1 SGHRS, CDR2 YFSETQ. CDR3 nucleotide sequence: TGCGCCAGCAGACAACAGGGGTCCGAGCAGTACTTC. Residues: CASRQQGSEQYF.

This chain uses TRBV7-3 with TRBJ2-2; 8 nucleotides agree with TRBD2. Trimming removed 5 bases from V and 7 bases from J; junction bases left unmatched: 9. The CDR3 is 15 residues long. Germline loops: CDR1 SGHTA, CDR2 FQGTGA. CDR3 nucleotide sequence: TGTGCCAGCAGCCTCCTTGCGGGAGGTGACGGGGAGCTGTTTTTT. Translating it yields CASSLLAGGDGELFF.

On this clone: Other nucleotide sequences in the sample specify the same CDR3. The genes are TRBV18 and TRBJ2-5; the D is unclear. Germline lookup yields CDR1 KGHSH and CDR2 LQKENI. The germline V and J ends were trimmed by 2 bases and 2 bases, with 6 bases remaining between them. The CDR3 runs to 13 residues. CDR3 bases: TGTGCCAGCTCACCAGGGTTTCAAGAGACCCAGTACTTC. Protein: CASSPGFQETQYF.

With respect to this clone: Additional DNA sequences in this sample encode the identical CDR3. The gene calls are TRBV27 and TRBJ1-2, with TRBD1 matching 7 bases. This CDR3 comprises 15 residues. V was pared by 9 bases and J by 0 bases, with 10 bases of the junction left unmatched. Germline CDR1 and CDR2: MNHEY and SMNVEV (reference sequence). The CDR3 spells CASIRRDSSNYGYTF. CDR3 nucleotides: TGTGCCAGTATAAGACGGGACAGCTCTAACTATGGCTACACCTTC.

The rearrangement joins TRBV7-5 to TRBJ2-3; the DNA was not used to check the table's D call, TRBD1. TRBV7-5 is labeled a pseudogene. CDR3 length: 17 residues. CDR3 in amino acids: CARSLVGVTGVADTQYF. Written as DNA, the CDR3 is TGTGCCAGAAGCTTAGTAGGAGTGACAGGGGTGGCAGATACGCAGTATTTT.

The CDR3 nucleotides read TGTGCCAGCAGTTTATTAGGTTCGCGGGCTTTCTTT. Its protein product is CASSLLGSRAFF. This chain joins TRBV28 and TRBJ1-1, with D unclear. Germline V gives CDR1 MDHEN, CDR2 SYDVKM. Trimming shortened V by 1 base and J by 11 bases, and 11 bases separated the two germline ends. The CDR3 length is 12 residues. The full variable domain, with the rest looked up from reference TRBV28 and TRBJ1-1, is DVKVTQSSRYLVKRTGEKVFLECVQDMDHENMFWYRQDPGLGLRLIYFSYDVKMKEKGDIPEGYSVSREKKERFSLILESASTNQTSMYLCASSLLGSRAFFGQGTRLTVV.

The chain recombines TRBV28 with TRBJ1-1, with a tentative D call TRBD1 (6 bases). The germline V and J ends were trimmed by 5 bases and 3 bases, with 16 bases remaining between them. From germline, CDR1 is MDHEN and CDR2 SYDVKM. The CDR3 consists of 15 residues. The CDR3 sequence: CASSARAPGDTEAFF. CDR3 coding DNA: TGTGCCAGCAGTGCCCGTGCGCCAGGGGACACTGAAGCTTTCTTT.

This clone was seen only once. The CDR3 loop is CASSLGEVGTYEQYF. DNA of the CDR3: TGTGCCAGCAGCTTAGGGGAGGTTGGTACCTACGAGCAGTACTTC. The V call is TRBV7-6, the J call TRBJ2-7; D is perhaps TRBD2 (6 bases). CDR1 and CDR2 (germline): SGHVS, FNYEAQ. V shed 1 base and J shed 2 bases, with 12 bases lying between them. This CDR3 has 15 amino acids.

The rearrangement links TRBV5-1 to TRBJ1-3, with 8 nucleotides matching TRBD1. Looked up from germline, CDR1 is SGHRS and CDR2 is YFSETQ. With V trimmed by 0 bases and J by 4 bases, 0 bases remained unmatched. This CDR3 spans 14 amino acids. Here the CDR3 reads CASSLGQGGNTIYF. CDR3 DNA sequence: TGCGCCAGCAGCTTGGGACAGGGGGGAAACACCATATATTTT.

This chain links TRBV7-8 with TRBJ1-1, with D possibly being TRBD1 (6 bases). Trimming shortened V by 7 bases and J by 4 bases, and 16 bases separated the two germline ends. CDR3 size: 14 residues. CDR1 and CDR2 from the germline V gene are SGHVS and FQNEAQ. The CDR3 nucleotides read TGTGCCAGCAACGAGGGGGTGGGTGTCACTGAAGCTTTCTTT. Its protein is CASNEGVGVTEAFF.

The chain combines TRBV5-1 with TRBJ1-5, with D uncertain. Looked up from germline, CDR1 is SGHRS and CDR2 is YFSETQ. V lost 0 bases and J lost 5, with 6 bases in between. The CDR3 spans 13 residues. The CDR3 coding sequence is TGCGCCAGCAGCTTGGGGATCCATCAGCCCCAGCATTTT. Its translation: CASSLGIHQPQHF.